This TCR beta chain was sequenced in a study of beta chain features in type 1 diabetes. General study results and limits: Shortening of TCRB CDR3s, moderate but significant, appeared in all four CD4+ subsets of Type 1 diabetes patients. Relative to healthy donors, patients appeared to have naive, central memory and Treg TCRB repertoires that were more similar.

CDR1 and CDR2 (germline): LGHNT, FRNRAP. CDR3 length equals 17 residues. J was trimmed by 2 bases and V by 3 bases; bases with no gene match: 5. With regard to this clone: Its antigen remains unknown.

Expressed TCRB transcripts were sequenced, since all the RNA that had been isolated was reverse transcribed. Clones were sequenced by immunoSEQ multiplex PCR, and TCRdb holds only the in-frame ones, with some missing. The sample holds just over 600,000 clones, roughly 16% seen once. The genes are TRBV12-5 and TRBJ2-3, with TRBD2 matching over 13 bases. The TCR was taken from a man between 18 and 35 years old in good health. The specimen sequenced was naive CD4+ T cells from blood. Written as DNA, the CDR3 is TGTGCTAGTGGTTTCAGACTAGCGGGGGGACCCACAGATACGCAGTATTTT. It specifies CASGFRLAGGPTDTQYF.